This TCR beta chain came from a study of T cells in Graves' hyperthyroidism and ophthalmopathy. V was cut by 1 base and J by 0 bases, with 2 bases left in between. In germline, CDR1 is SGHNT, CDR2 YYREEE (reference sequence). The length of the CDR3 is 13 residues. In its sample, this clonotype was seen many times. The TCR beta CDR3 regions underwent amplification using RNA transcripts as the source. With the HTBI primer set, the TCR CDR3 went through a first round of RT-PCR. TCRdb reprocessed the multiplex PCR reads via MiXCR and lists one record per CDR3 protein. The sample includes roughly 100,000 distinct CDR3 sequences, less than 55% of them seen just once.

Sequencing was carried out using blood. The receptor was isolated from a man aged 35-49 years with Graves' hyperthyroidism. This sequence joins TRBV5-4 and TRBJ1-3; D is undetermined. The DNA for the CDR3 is TGTGCCAGCAGCTTGATCTCTGGAAACACCATATATTTT. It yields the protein CASSLISGNTIYF.